The rows below give T cell receptor beta chains drawn from one sample of a study of blood T cells in healthy people across ages. TCRdb recomputed calls from the 5' RACE reads with MiXCR, one row per CDR3 protein. Of around 1.5 million distinct CDR3 sequences listed, around 59% were seen once; the top ten hold roughly 7%. Material for sequencing was blood. The receptors were gathered from a man aged 18 to 30 in good health. Both conserved end residues are part of each CDR3. A D gene is named only where the DNA matches it firmly. Part of the rows lack a size; the others show once, few, many or a class for expanded clones.

clone size: .; D gene: .; J gene: TRBJ2-7; V gene: TRBV15; CDR3 DNA: TGTGCCACCAGCCCTGAATGGGGAAGCTCCTACGAGCAGTACTTC; CDR3 protein: CATSPEWGSSYEQYF
clone size: .; D gene: .; J gene: TRBJ2-3; V gene: TRBV7-6; CDR3 DNA: TGTGCCAGCAGCTCTCAGGGAGAGTGGGATACGCAGTATTTT; CDR3 protein: CASSSQGEWDTQYF
clone size: few; D gene: .; J gene: TRBJ2-5; V gene: TRBV3-1; CDR3 DNA: TGTGCCAGCAGCCAACAGGGACCTTGGGAGACCCAGTACTTC; CDR3 protein: CASSQQGPWETQYF
clone size: .; D gene: .; J gene: TRBJ2-5; V gene: TRBV5-1; CDR3 DNA: TGCGCCAGCAGGTGGGCATCCTTCCAAGAGACCCAGTACTTC; CDR3 protein: CASRWASFQETQYF
clone size: few; D gene: TRBD1; J gene: TRBJ2-2; V gene: TRBV5-1; CDR3 DNA: TGCGCCAGCAGCTTGTTAGGGGGCGTCGACACCGGGGAGCTGTTTTTT; CDR3 protein: CASSLLGGVDTGELFF
clone size: few; D gene: .; J gene: TRBJ1-1; V gene: TRBV5-1; CDR3 DNA: TGCGCCAGCAGCTTTACTTGGGGGGAAAAGGCTGAAGCTTTCTTT; CDR3 protein: CASSFTWGEKAEAFF
clone size: .; D gene: .; J gene: TRBJ2-7; V gene: TRBV11-2; CDR3 DNA: TGTGCCAGCAGCTTAGTAGGGACGACGGATCGTAGCGAGCAGTACTTC; CDR3 protein: CASSLVGTTDRSEQYF
clone size: few; D gene: .; J gene: TRBJ2-3; V gene: TRBV9; CDR3 DNA: TGTGCCAGCAGCGTAGCTCAGGACGCGTATGAAGATACGCAGTATTTT; CDR3 protein: CASSVAQDAYEDTQYF
clone size: .; D gene: .; J gene: TRBJ2-1; V gene: TRBV29-1; CDR3 DNA: TGCAGCGTTGAAGCCCCGGGAACAGGGGAGCAGTTCTTC; CDR3 protein: CSVEAPGTGEQFF
clone size: .; D gene: .; J gene: TRBJ1-5; V gene: TRBV15; CDR3 DNA: TGTGCCACCAGCAGAGGAAAAGTTAGTCAGCCCCAGCATTTT; CDR3 protein: CATSRGKVSQPQHF
clone size: few; D gene: .; J gene: TRBJ2-3; V gene: TRBV27; CDR3 DNA: TGTGCCAGCAATCAACACGAAAGGGATACGCAGTATTTT; CDR3 protein: CASNQHERDTQYF
clone size: .; D gene: TRBD2; J gene: TRBJ2-3; V gene: TRBV6-5; CDR3 DNA: TGTGCCAGCAGTTACGGGCGGGGGGGCCCGGCAGATACGCAGTATTTT; CDR3 protein: CASSYGRGGPADTQYF
clone size: .; D gene: .; J gene: TRBJ2-3; V gene: TRBV4-1; CDR3 DNA: TGCGCCAGCAGCCAACAACTAGGGAGCACAGATACGCAGTATTTT; CDR3 protein: CASSQQLGSTDTQYF
clone size: few; D gene: TRBD2; J gene: TRBJ2-7; V gene: TRBV3-1; CDR3 DNA: TGTGCCAGCAGCAGGGTAGCGGGAGGATTCTACGAGCAGTACTTC; CDR3 protein: CASSRVAGGFYEQYF
clone size: .; D gene: .; J gene: TRBJ2-5; V gene: TRBV28; CDR3 DNA: TGTGCCAGCAGTTTATTAGGAGGGGGGGCGGTCGGTGAGACCCAGTACTTC; CDR3 protein: CASSLLGGGAVGETQYF
clone size: .; D gene: .; J gene: TRBJ2-3; V gene: TRBV27; CDR3 DNA: TGTGCCAGCAGTTTATGGCATAGAAGCACAGATACGCAGTATTTT; CDR3 protein: CASSLWHRSTDTQYF
clone size: few; D gene: .; J gene: TRBJ1-2; V gene: TRBV15; CDR3 DNA: TGTGCCACCAGCACCCCGGGACACAGTAACTATGGCTACACCTTC; CDR3 protein: CATSTPGHSNYGYTF
clone size: .; D gene: TRBD1; J gene: TRBJ2-1; V gene: TRBV7-9; CDR3 DNA: TGTGCCACCATTCCCGGGACAGTTAGCTCCTACAATGAGCAGTTCTTC; CDR3 protein: CATIPGTVSSYNEQFF
clone size: .; D gene: TRBD2; J gene: TRBJ2-7; V gene: TRBV4-1; CDR3 DNA: TGCGCCAGCAGCCAAGCTGCGGGAGGGCCCAACGAGCAGTACTTC; CDR3 protein: CASSQAAGGPNEQYF
clone size: .; D gene: TRBD2; J gene: TRBJ2-1; V gene: TRBV5-1; CDR3 DNA: TGCGCCAGCAGCTCCCAGGGACTAGCGGTTCGCCTCCTGGGTAATGAGCAGTTCTTC; CDR3 protein: CASSSQGLAVRLLGNEQFF
clone size: .; D gene: .; J gene: TRBJ2-7; V gene: TRBV28; CDR3 DNA: TGTGCCAGCACTCGGGGCCCCCCTTACGAGCAGTACTTC; CDR3 protein: CASTRGPPYEQYF
clone size: few; D gene: .; J gene: TRBJ2-1; V gene: TRBV24-1; CDR3 DNA: TGTGCCACCAGTGTCTTACCGGGTGAGCAGTTCTTC; CDR3 protein: CATSVLPGEQFF
clone size: .; D gene: TRBD1; J gene: TRBJ1-5; V gene: TRBV12-3/TRBV12-4; CDR3 DNA: TGTGCCAGCAGTGCCGGACAGGGGGAGCATTTT; CDR3 protein: CASSAGQGEHF
clone size: .; D gene: TRBD2; J gene: TRBJ2-4; V gene: TRBV7-2; CDR3 DNA: TGTGCCAGCAGCCAAACTAGCGGCACGGTGGAAAACATTCAGTACTTC; CDR3 protein: CASSQTSGTVENIQYF
clone size: .; D gene: .; J gene: TRBJ1-1; V gene: TRBV20-1; CDR3 DNA: TGCAGACCGGTGGAGACGGGGACTGAAGCTTTCTTT; CDR3 protein: CRPVETGTEAFF
clone size: .; D gene: TRBD2; J gene: TRBJ2-1; V gene: TRBV20-1; CDR3 DNA: TGCAGTGCTAGAGACTCCCTCCGACTAGCGCATGAGCAGTTCTTC; CDR3 protein: CSARDSLRLAHEQFF
clone size: .; D gene: .; J gene: TRBJ1-1; V gene: TRBV4-1; CDR3 DNA: TGCGCCAGCAGCCAAGGGTGGAACTTGAACACTGAAGCTTTCTTT; CDR3 protein: CASSQGWNLNTEAFF
clone size: .; D gene: TRBD2; J gene: TRBJ2-7; V gene: TRBV10-1; CDR3 DNA: TGCGCCAGCAGAATGGCTAGCGGGACGGGCGAGCAGTACTTC; CDR3 protein: CASRMASGTGEQYF
clone size: .; D gene: .; J gene: TRBJ2-7; V gene: TRBV18; CDR3 DNA: TGTGCCAGCTCACCGGTGGACAACTCTATCACCTACGAGCAGTACTTC; CDR3 protein: CASSPVDNSITYEQYF
clone size: .; D gene: TRBD2; J gene: TRBJ2-1; V gene: TRBV20-1; CDR3 DNA: TGCAGTGCTGTACCCATTCCACTAGCGGAAGGCAATGAGCAGTTCTTC; CDR3 protein: CSAVPIPLAEGNEQFF
clone size: few; D gene: .; J gene: TRBJ2-7; V gene: TRBV20-1; CDR3 DNA: TGCAGTGCTAGAGGCAGCCCGGAGGACCACTACGAGCAGTACTTC; CDR3 protein: CSARGSPEDHYEQYF
clone size: .; D gene: TRBD1; J gene: TRBJ2-2; V gene: TRBV27; CDR3 DNA: TGTGCCAGCAGTTTATCGTTTCCGACAGGGGGCACCGGGGAGCTGTTTTTT; CDR3 protein: CASSLSFPTGGTGELFF
clone size: .; D gene: .; J gene: TRBJ2-3; V gene: TRBV7-8; CDR3 DNA: TGTGCCAGCAGCTTAGCGGGGCGAGGGGTCACAGATACGCAGTATTTT; CDR3 protein: CASSLAGRGVTDTQYF